Listed here is a single T cell receptor beta chain. This clonotype was detected only a few times. The antigen this receptor binds is unknown. No quality values exist for individual bases; no much larger clone is one base distant. Data came from an Illumina HiSeq 1500. The public reads were quality trimmed at Q25 with fastp and then assembled into clones with MiXCR by TCRdb, keeping productive beta chains. Under each unique CDR3 protein, matching rows form one entry showing the most common genes and DNA. This sample holds 400,000 or so distinct CDR3 sequences; roughly 20% were observed only once. The ten top clones hold approximately 8% of the sample. Trimming removed 4 bases from V and 1 base from J, leaving 12 bases between the germline ends. Reading from cysteine to phenylalanine, the CDR3 counts 15 amino acids. The kept DNA is CDR3 alone, 45 bases in frame from the first base. Sequences ENHRY (CDR1) and SYGVKD (CDR2) are obtained from the germline V gene.

The entry originates in a study of T cell repertoires in cytomegalovirus infection (dated by TCRdb to 2018 to 2020). Background for the entire study: Donor HLA type was relevant to the analysis, because carriage of CMV infection together with the matching HLA type was indicated by public TCR beta signatures. Points the paper makes about the study in general: Carriers of CMV infection plus the relevant HLA type were discriminated by the cumulative frequency of public TCR beta family members in the study cohort and in an independent approximately 360-donor cohort. The ex vivo response was dominated by HLA-C-restricted CMV-specific TCR beta clonotypes, and the single most frequent clonotype in two of eight donors was supplied by these HLA-C-restricted clonotypes.

This TCR was sampled from a human donor in good health (CMV status not recorded). Some clones in this sample may be carry-over from other donors' samples. The chain is made from TRBV10-3 and TRBJ2-3, with TRBD2 perhaps the D gene, on 6 matching bases. Sample: PBMCs. The nucleotide sequence is TGTGCCATCAGTGGTCTAGCGATCGGCACAGATACGCAGTATTTT. This translates into CAISGLAIGTDTQYF.